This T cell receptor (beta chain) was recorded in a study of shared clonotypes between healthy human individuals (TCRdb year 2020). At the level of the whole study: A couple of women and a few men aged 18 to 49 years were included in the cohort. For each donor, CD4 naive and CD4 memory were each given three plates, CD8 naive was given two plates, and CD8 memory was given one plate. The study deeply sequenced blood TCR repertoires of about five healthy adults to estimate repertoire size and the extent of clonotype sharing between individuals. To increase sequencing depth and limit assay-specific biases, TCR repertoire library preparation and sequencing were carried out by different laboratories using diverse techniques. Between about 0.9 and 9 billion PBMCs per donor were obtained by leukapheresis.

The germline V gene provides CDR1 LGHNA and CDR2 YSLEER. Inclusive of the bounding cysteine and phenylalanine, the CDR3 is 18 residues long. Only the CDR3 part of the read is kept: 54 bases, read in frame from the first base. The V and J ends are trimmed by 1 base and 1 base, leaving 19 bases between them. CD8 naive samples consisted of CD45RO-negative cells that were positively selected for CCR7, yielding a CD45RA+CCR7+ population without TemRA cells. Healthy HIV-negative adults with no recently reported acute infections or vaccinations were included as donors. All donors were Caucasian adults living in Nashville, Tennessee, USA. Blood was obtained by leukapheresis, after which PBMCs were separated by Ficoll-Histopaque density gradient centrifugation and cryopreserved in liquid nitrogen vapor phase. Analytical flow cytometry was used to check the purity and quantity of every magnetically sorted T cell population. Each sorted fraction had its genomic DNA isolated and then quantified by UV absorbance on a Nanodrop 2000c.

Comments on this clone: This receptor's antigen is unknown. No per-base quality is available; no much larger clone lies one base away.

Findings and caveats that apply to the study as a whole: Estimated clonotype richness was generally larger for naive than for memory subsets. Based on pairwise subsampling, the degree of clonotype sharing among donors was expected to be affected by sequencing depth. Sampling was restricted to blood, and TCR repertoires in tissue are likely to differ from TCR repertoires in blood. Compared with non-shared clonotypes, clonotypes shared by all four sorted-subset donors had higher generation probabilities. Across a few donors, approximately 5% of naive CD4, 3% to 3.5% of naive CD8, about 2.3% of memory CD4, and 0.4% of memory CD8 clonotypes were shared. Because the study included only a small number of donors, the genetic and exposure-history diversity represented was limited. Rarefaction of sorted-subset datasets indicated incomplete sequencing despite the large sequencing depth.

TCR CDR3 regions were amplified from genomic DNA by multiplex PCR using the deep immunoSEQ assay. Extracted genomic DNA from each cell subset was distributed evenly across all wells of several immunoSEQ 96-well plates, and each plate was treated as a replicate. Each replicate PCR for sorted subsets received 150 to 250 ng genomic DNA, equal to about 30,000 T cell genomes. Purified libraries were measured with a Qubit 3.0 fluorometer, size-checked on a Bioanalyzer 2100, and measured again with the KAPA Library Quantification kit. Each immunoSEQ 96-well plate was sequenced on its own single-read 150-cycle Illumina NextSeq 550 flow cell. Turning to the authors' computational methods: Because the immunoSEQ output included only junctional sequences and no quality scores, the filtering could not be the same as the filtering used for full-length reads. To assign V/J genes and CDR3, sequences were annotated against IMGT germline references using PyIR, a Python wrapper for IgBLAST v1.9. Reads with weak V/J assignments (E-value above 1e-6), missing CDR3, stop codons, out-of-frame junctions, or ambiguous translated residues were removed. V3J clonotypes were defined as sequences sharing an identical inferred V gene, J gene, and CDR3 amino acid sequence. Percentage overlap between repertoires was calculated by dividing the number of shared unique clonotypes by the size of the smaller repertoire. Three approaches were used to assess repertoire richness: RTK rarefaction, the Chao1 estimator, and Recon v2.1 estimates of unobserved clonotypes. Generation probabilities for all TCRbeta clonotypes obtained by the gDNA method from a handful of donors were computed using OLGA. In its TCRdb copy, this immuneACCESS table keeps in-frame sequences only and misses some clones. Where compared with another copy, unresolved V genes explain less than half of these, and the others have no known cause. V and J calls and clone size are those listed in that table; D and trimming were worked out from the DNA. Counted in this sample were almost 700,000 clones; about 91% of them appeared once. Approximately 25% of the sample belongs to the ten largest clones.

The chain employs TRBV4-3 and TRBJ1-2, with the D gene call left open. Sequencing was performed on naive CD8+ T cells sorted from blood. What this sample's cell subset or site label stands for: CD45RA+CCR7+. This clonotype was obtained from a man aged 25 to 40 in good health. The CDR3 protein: CASSQVVVGGDINYGYTF. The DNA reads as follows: TGCGCCAGCAGCCAAGTTGTGGTAGGCGGTGATATTAACTATGGCTACACCTTC.